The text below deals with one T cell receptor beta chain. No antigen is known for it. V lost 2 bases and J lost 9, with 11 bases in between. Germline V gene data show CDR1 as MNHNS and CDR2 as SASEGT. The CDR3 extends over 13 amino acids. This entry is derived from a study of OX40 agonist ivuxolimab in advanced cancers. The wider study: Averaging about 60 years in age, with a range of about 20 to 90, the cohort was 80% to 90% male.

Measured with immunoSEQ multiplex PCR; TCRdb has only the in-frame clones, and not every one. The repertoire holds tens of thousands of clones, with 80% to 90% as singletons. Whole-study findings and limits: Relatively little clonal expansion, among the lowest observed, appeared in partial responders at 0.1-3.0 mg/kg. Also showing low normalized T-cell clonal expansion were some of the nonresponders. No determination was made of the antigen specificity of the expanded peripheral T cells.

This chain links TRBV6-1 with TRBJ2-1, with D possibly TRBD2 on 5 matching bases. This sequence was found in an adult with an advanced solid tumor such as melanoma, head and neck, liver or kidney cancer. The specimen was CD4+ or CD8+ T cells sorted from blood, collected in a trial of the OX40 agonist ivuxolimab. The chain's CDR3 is CASSERVRAEQFF. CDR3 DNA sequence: TGTGCCAGCAGTGAACGAGTGAGGGCTGAGCAGTTCTTC.